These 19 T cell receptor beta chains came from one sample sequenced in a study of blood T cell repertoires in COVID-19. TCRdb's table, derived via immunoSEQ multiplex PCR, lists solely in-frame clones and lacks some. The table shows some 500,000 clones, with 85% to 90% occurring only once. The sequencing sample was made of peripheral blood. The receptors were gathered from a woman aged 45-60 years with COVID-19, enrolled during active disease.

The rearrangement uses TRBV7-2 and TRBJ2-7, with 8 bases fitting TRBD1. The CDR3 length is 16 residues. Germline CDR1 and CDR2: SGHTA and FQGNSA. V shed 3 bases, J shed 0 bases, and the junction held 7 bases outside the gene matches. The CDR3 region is CASSFGWDRSSYEQYF. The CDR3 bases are TGTGCCAGCAGCTTTGGGTGGGACAGGAGCTCCTACGAGCAGTACTTC.

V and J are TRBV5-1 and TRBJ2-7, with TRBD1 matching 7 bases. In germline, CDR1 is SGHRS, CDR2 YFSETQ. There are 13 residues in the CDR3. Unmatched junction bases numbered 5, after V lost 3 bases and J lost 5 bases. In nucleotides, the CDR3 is TGCGCCAGCAGCTCCTGGACAGGTAACGAGCAGTACTTC. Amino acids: CASSSWTGNEQYF. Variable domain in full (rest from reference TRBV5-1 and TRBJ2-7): KAGVTQTPRYLIKTRGQQVTLSCSPISGHRSVSWYQQTPGQGLQFLFEYFSETQRNKGNFPGRFSGRQFSNSRSEMNVSTLELGDSALYLCASSSWTGNEQYFGPGTRLTVT.

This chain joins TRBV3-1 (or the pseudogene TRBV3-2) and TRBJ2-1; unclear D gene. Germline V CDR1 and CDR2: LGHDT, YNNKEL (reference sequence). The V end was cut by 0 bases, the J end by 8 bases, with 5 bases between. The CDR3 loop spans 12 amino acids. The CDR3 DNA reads TGTGCCAGCAGCCAAGACGCGCATGAGCAGTTCTTC. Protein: CASSQDAHEQFF.

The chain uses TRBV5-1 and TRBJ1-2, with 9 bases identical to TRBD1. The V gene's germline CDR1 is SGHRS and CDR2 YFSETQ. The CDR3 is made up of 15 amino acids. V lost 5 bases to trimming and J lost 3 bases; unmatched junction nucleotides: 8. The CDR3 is CASRGTGGADYGYTF. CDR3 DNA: TGCGCCAGCAGGGGAACAGGGGGCGCCGACTATGGCTACACCTTC. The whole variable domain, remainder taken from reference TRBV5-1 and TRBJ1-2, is KAGVTQTPRYLIKTRGQQVTLSCSPISGHRSVSWYQQTPGQGLQFLFEYFSETQRNKGNFPGRFSGRQFSNSRSEMNVSTLELGDSALYLCASRGTGGADYGYTFGSGTRLTVV.

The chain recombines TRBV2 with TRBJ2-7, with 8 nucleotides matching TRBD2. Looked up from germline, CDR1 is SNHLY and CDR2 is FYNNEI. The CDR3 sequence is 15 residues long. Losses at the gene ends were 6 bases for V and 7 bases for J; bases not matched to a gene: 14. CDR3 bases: TGTGCCAGCAGGATTAGCGGGGCCTCCCCTCGAGAGCAGTACTTC. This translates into CASRISGASPREQYF.

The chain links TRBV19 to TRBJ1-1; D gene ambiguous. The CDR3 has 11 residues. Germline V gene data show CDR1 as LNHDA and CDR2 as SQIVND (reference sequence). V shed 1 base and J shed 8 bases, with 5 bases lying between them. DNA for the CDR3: TGTGCCAGTAGTATAGGGAGAGAAGCTTTCTTT. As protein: CASSIGREAFF.

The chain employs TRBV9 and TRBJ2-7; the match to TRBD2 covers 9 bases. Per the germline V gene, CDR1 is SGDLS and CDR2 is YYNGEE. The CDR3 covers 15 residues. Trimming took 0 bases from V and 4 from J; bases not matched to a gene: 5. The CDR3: CASSVDASGEYEQYF. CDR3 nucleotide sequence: TGTGCCAGCAGCGTAGATGCTAGCGGGGAATACGAGCAGTACTTC.

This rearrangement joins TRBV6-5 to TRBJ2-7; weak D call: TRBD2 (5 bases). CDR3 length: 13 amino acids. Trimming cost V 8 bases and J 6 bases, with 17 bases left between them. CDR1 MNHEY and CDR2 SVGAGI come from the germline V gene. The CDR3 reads CASRRDAGSEQYF. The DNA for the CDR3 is TGTGCCAGCCGTCGGGATGCGGGCAGCGAGCAGTACTTC.

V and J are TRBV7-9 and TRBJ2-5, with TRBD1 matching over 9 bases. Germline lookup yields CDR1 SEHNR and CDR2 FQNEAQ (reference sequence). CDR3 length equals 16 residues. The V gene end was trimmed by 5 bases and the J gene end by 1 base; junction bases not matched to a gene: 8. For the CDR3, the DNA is TGTGCCAGCAGCCCGCCGGGACAGGGCCCCCAAGAGACCCAGTACTTC. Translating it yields CASSPPGQGPQETQYF.

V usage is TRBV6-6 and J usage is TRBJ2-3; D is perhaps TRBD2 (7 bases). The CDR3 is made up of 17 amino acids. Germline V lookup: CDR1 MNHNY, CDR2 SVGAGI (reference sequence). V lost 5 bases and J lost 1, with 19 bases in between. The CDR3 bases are TGTGCCAGCAGTCCGGGGGGCGGGCTAGCGGGCACAGATACGCAGTATTTT. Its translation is CASSPGGGLAGTDTQYF.

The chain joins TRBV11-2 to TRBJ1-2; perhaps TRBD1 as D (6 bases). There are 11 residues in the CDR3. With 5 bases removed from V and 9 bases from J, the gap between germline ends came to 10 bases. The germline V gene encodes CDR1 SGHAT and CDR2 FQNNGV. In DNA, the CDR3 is TGTGCCAGCAGCCCATGGGGGCGCTACACCTTC. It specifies CASSPWGRYTF. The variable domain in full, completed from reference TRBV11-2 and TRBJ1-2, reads EAGVAQSPRYKIIEKRQSVAFWCNPISGHATLYWYQQILGQGPKLLIQFQNNGVVDDSQLPKDRFSAERLKGVDSTLKIQPAKLEDSAVYLCASSPWGRYTFGSGTRLTVV.

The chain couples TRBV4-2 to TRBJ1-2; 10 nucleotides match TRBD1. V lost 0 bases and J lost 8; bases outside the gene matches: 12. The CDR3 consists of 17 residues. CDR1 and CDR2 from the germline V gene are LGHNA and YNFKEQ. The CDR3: CASSQDMQSMTGGGYTF. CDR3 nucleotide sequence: TGTGCCAGCAGCCAAGACATGCAATCTATGACAGGGGGCGGCTACACCTTC.

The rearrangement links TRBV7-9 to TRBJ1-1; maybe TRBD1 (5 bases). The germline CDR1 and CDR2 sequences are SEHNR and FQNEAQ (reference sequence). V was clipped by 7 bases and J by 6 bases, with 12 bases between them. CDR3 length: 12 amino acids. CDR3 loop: CASTRWGAEAFF. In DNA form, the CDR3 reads TGTGCCAGCACCCGGTGGGGCGCTGAAGCTTTCTTT.

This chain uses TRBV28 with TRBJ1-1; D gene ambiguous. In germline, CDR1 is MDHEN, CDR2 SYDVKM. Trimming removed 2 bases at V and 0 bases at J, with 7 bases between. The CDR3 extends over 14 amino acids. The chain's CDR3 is CASSLLTMNTEAFF. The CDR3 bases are TGTGCCAGCAGTTTACTTACTATGAACACTGAAGCTTTCTTT.

The CDR3 region has the DNA TGTGCCAGCAGTGAAGCGAATAGGAGGGGCCGTGGCTACACCTTC. It yields the protein CASSEANRRGRGYTF. J is TRBJ1-2 and V is TRBV6-1, with D tentatively TRBD1 (5 bases). Trimming removed 0 bases at V and 7 bases at J, with 15 bases between. Per the germline V gene, CDR1 is MNHNS and CDR2 is SASEGT. The CDR3 has 15 residues.

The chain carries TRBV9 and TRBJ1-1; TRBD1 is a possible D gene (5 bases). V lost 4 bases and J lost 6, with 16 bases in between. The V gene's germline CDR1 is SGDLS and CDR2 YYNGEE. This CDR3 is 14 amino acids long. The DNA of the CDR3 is TGTGCCAGCAGCACCTCCGGGGGTATTGCTGAAGCTTTCTTT. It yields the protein CASSTSGGIAEAFF.

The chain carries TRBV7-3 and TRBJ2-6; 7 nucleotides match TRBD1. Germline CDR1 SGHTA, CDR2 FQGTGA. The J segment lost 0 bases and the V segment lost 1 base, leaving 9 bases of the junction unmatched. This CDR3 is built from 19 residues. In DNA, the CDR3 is TGTGCCAGCAGCTTAATTCCGGGACAGCTTAACTCTGGGGCCAACGTCCTGACTTTC. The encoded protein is CASSLIPGQLNSGANVLTF.

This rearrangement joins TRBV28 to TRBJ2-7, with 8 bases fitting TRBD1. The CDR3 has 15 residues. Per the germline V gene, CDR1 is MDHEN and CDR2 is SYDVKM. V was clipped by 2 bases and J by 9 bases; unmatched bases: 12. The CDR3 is CASSLGQGSLIAQYF. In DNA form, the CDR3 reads TGTGCCAGCAGTTTAGGACAGGGATCTCTTATAGCGCAGTACTTC.

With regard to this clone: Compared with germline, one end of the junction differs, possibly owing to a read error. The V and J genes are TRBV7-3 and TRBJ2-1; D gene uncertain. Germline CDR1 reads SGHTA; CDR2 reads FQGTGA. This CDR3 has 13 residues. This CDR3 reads CASSLHSSNEQFF. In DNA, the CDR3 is TGTGCCAGCAGCTTGCACTCCTCCAATGAGCAGTTCTTC.